This T cell receptor beta chain was observed in a study of cytomegalovirus exposure and HLA in healthy donors. Only in-frame clones appear in the TCRdb table, and some are missing; sequencing was by immunoSEQ multiplex PCR. Here the sample spans about 82,000 clones, 85% to 95% being singletons. This CDR3 has 16 residues. Germline V gene sequence: CDR1 SGHVS, CDR2 FQNEAQ. The junction had 12 bases not matched to a gene; V was cut back by 5 bases and J by 5 bases. Sample: PBMCs. The V and J genes are TRBV7-8 and TRBJ2-1; TRBD1 agrees at 7 bases. The origin of this receptor is a young woman in good health and CMV-seronegative. CDR3 in amino acids: CASSPPVGTANNEQFF. The CDR3 nucleotides are TGTGCCAGCAGCCCACCAGTCGGGACAGCAAACAATGAGCAGTTCTTC.